This T cell receptor (beta chain) was captured in a study of T cells in Graves' hyperthyroidism and ophthalmopathy. CDR3 length: 14 amino acids. V lost 2 bases to trimming and J lost 4 bases, with 11 bases between them. The germline V gene encodes CDR1 SEHNR and CDR2 FQNEAQ (reference sequence). Template material for amplifying TCR beta CDR3 regions consisted of RNA transcripts. The HTBI primer set was used in a first-round RT-PCR of the TCR CDR3. TCRdb re-called the multiplex PCR reads through MiXCR, storing one row per CDR3 protein. The profile covers about 410,000 distinct CDR3 sequences, with roughly 14% appearing a single time and 13% taken by the ten largest.

This receptor was taken from a man aged 18 to 29 with Graves' ophthalmopathy. The material sequenced was blood. The gene calls are TRBV7-9 and TRBJ1-1, with no clear D. CDR3 nucleotides: TGTGCCAGCAGCTTAAAGGGATTCGGCACTGAAGCTTTCTTT. It encodes CASSLKGFGTEAFF. Filled out from reference TRBV7-9 and TRBJ1-1, the complete variable domain reads DTGVSQNPRHKITKRGQNVTFRCDPISEHNRLYWYRQTLGQGPEFLTYFQNEAQLEKSRLLSDRFSAERPKGSFSTLEIQRTEQGDSAMYLCASSLKGFGTEAFFGQGTRLTVV.